Listed here are 9 T cell receptor beta chains from one sample, sequenced in a study of spatial heterogeneity in lung cancer. Time point described: blood at routine non-recurrence follow-up after resection. Unsorted whole RNA samples from tumor, nontumor lung or frozen PBMC were sequenced. From the 5' RACE reads, TCRdb called clonotypes with MiXCR, one entry per CDR3 protein. Here the sample spans roughly 120,000 distinct CDR3 sequences, 10% to 15% being singletons. The sequenced sample was PBMCs, obtained at follow-up. The receptor source for this set is a male donor with early-stage non-small cell lung cancer.

This clonotype was counted at least ten times. This sequence joins TRBV5-5 and TRBJ2-5; no definite D call. V was cut by 2 bases and J by 3 bases, with 8 bases left in between. This CDR3 region has 13 residues. The germline CDR1 and CDR2 sequences are SGHKS and YYEKEE (reference sequence). Here the CDR3 DNA reads TGTGCCAGCAGCTTCTACGGCAAAGAGACCCAGTACTTC. Protein product: CASSFYGKETQYF.

This clonotype showed up many times. This rearrangement joins TRBV19 to TRBJ2-6; the D gene is possibly TRBD1 (6 bases). The V end lost 3 bases, the J end lost 6 bases, and 12 bases lay between the germline ends. Germline V lookup: CDR1 LNHDA, CDR2 SQIVND (reference sequence). The CDR3 extends over 15 amino acids. The CDR3 DNA reads as TGTGCCAGTAGTATTTCAGGGGTACAGGCCAACGTCCTGACTTTC. It yields the protein CASSISGVQANVLTF.

This clonotype was seen a few times. The V call is TRBV5-1, the J call TRBJ2-7; weak D call: TRBD1 (6 bases). The CDR3 extends over 15 amino acids. Trimming cost V 4 bases and J 2 bases, with 16 bases left between them. Germline assignment: CDR1 SGHRS and CDR2 YFSETQ. CDR3 DNA: TGCGCCAGCAGCGTGGACAGCTATTCCCCCTACGAGCAGTACTTC. Translating gives CASSVDSYSPYEQYF.

The chain carries TRBV5-1 and TRBJ2-3, with 8 bases fitting TRBD2. V trimming: 3 bases; J trimming: 3 bases; junction bases outside the gene matches: 6. CDR3 size: 15 residues. Per the germline V gene, CDR1 is SGHRS and CDR2 is YFSETQ. The CDR3 DNA follows: TGCGCCAGCAGCTCGAATAGCGGGGCGACAGATACGCAGTATTTT. Translated, it gives CASSSNSGATDTQYF.

This clonotype has a count of ten or more. The V gene is TRBV7-8, the J gene TRBJ2-2, with TRBD2 as a possible D gene (6 bases). The V gene lost 7 bases and the J gene lost 6 bases, with 18 bases spanning the gap. The CDR3 loop spans 15 amino acids. Germline CDR1 is SGHVS and CDR2 is FQNEAQ. DNA for the CDR3: TGTGCCAGCATCATCGTCGGGGGAGATGCCGGGGAGCTGTTTTTT. This gives the protein CASIIVGGDAGELFF.

The V call is TRBV7-8, the J call TRBJ1-5; D gene ambiguous. Trimming shortened V by 1 base and J by 6 bases, and 7 bases separated the two germline ends. The germline V gene encodes CDR1 SGHVS and CDR2 FQNEAQ. CDR3 size: 13 residues. CDR3 sequence reads: CASSLGGIQPQHF. The CDR3 nucleotides read TGTGCCAGCAGCTTAGGAGGGATTCAGCCCCAGCATTTT.

This clonotype was seen only a few times. The chain uses TRBV7-9 and TRBJ2-1, with 9 nucleotides matching TRBD1. V shed 6 bases, J shed 3 bases, and the junction held 6 bases outside the gene matches. Germline V gene sequence: CDR1 SEHNR, CDR2 FQNEAQ (reference sequence). There are 15 residues in the CDR3. CDR3 loop: CASRAVGQGYNEQFF. The CDR3 DNA is TGTGCCAGCAGGGCCGTGGGACAGGGCTACAATGAGCAGTTCTTC.

In its sample, this clonotype was seen a few times. J is TRBJ2-7 and V is TRBV7-9, with 11 bases matching TRBD2. The CDR3 has 15 residues. Germline CDR1 and CDR2: SEHNR and FQNEAQ (reference sequence). J was trimmed by 7 bases and V by 4 bases; bases with no gene match: 9. The CDR3 is CASSSSSGGTEEQYF. Here the CDR3 DNA reads TGTGCCAGCAGCTCCTCTAGCGGGGGGACTGAAGAGCAGTACTTC.

The CDR3 coding sequence is TGTGCCAGCAGCTACAGGGTCTCTGGGGCCAACGTCCTGACTTTC. Translated, it gives CASSYRVSGANVLTF. This chain uses TRBV5-6 with TRBJ2-6, with D perhaps matching TRBD1 (6 bases). Germline V lookup: CDR1 SGHDT, CDR2 YYEEEE. The V end was cut by 3 bases, the J end by 0 bases, with 7 bases between. The CDR3 consists of 15 residues.